This T cell receptor beta chain was observed in a study of T cell responses to AZD1222 COVID-19 vaccine. This clone was detected once. Its antigen is unidentified. The length of the CDR3 is 18 residues. V lost 2 bases to trimming and J lost 0 bases, with 17 bases between them. The germline V gene has CDR1 SGHVS and CDR2 FQNEAQ. Study-wide points: Of spike-specific TCRs, nearly half reportedly target regions left unmutated in variants. Spike regions recognized by vaccine-associated CD4 TCRs spanned the protein, led by 160-218 and 743-854. Researchers took repertoire samples only after the peak T cell response had come. Baseline antibody screening turned up just a handful of seropositive AZD1222 recipients.

Assay used: immunoSEQ multiplex PCR; TCRdb lists only in-frame clones, some missing. The table lists some 110,000 clones, approximately 93% of them singletons. This sample comprised peripheral blood, obtained on day 0 of AZD1222 vaccination. The sequence came from an adult in good health. The chain employs TRBV7-8 and TRBJ2-4, with D perhaps TRBD1 (5 bases). The CDR3 DNA reads as TGTGCCAGCAGCTTAAGCAGGGCTCAAATACTAGCCAAAAACATTCAGTACTTC. As protein: CASSLSRAQILAKNIQYF.